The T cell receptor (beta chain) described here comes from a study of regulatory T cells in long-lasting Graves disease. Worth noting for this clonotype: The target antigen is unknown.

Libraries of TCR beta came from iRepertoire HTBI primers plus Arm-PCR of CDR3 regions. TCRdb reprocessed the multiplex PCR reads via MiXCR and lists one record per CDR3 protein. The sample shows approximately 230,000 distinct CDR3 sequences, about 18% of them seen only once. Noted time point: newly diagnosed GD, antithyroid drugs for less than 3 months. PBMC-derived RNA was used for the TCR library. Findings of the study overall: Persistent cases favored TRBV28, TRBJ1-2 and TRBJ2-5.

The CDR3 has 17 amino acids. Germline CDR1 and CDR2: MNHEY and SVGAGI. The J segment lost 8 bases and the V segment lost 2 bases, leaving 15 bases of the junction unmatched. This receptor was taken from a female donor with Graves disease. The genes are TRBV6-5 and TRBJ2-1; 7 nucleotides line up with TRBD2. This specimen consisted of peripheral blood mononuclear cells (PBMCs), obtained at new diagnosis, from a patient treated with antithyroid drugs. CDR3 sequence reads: CASSYQRGGGSVDEQFF. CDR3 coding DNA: TGTGCCAGCAGTTACCAGCGAGGCGGCGGGAGTGTCGATGAGCAGTTCTTC.